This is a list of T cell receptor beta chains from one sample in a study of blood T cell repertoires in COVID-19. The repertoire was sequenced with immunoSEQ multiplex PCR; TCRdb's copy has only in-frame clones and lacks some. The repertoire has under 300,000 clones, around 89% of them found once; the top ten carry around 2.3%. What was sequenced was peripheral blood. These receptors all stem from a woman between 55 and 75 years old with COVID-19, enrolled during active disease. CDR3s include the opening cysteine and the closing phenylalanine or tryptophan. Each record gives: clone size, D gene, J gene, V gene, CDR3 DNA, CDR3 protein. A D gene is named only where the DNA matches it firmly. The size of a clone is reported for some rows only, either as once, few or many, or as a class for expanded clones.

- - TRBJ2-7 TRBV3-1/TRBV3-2 TGTGCCAGCAGCCAAGTATCGGACACCTCCTACGAGCAGTACTTC CASSQVSDTSYEQYF
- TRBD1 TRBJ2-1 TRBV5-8 TGTGCCAGCAGCTTGCCGGGACAGCTATACAATGAGCAGTTCTTC CASSLPGQLYNEQFF
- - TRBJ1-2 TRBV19 TGTGCCAGCCGGCCCTCGCGGCCCTATGGCTACACCTTC CASRPSRPYGYTF
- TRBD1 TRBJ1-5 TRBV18 TGTGCCAGCTCACCGACAGGGAATCAGCCCCAGCATTTT CASSPTGNQPQHF
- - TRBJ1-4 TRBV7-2 TGTGCCAGCAGCTTAGGCGGGAAGGGAAATGAAAAACTGTTTTTT CASSLGGKGNEKLFF
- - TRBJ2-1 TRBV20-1 TGCAGTGCCGAGGGCGCTGAGCAGTTCTTC CSAEGAEQFF
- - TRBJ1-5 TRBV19 TGTGCCAGTAGTACACGCAGGGGAAGCAATCAGCCCCAGCATTTT CASSTRRGSNQPQHF
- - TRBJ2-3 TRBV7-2 TGTGCCAGCAGCTTAGCGCAGGTATCCGTCACAGATACGCAGTATTTT CASSLAQVSVTDTQYF
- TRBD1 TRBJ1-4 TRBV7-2 TGTGCCAGCAGCGCCCAGACAGGGGCATGGGAAAAACTGTTTTTT CASSAQTGAWEKLFF
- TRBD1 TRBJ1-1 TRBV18 TGTGCCAGCTCACCAGTGCGACAGGGAGGAACTGAAGCTTTCTTT CASSPVRQGGTEAFF
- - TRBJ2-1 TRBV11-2 TGTGCCAGCAGCTTAGATCTCACGATGCAGCTCGGGGGGCAGTTCTTC CASSLDLTMQLGGQFF
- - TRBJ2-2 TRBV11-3 TGTGCCAGCAGCAAGGGACAAGCGAACACCGGGGAGCTGTTTTTT CASSKGQANTGELFF
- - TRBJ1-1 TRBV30 TGTGCCTGGGGGGGCCGGGACACAAACACTGAAGCTTTCTTT CAWGGRDTNTEAFF
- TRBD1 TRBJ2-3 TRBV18 TGTGCCAGCTCACCTTCGACAGGGGCTAGCAGGGATACGCAGTATTTT CASSPSTGASRDTQYF
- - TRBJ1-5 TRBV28 TGTGCCAGCAGTTTATCAGGGTGGTACAGCAATCAGCCCCAGCATTTT CASSLSGWYSNQPQHF
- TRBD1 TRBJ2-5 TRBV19 TGTGCCAGTAGTATAGCCGGGACAGGGTTGGAGACCCAGTACTTC CASSIAGTGLETQYF
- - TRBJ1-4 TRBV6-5 TGTGCCAGCAGTTGGGGGAGGAGAACTAATGAAAAACTGTTTTTT CASSWGRRTNEKLFF
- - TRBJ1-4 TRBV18 TGTGCCAGCTCTCTTAGACAGGCAACTAATGAAAAACTGTTTTTT CASSLRQATNEKLFF
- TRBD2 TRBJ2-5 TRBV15 TGTGCCACCAATAGCGGGTACCAAGAGACCCAGTACTTC CATNSGYQETQYF
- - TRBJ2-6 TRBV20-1 TGCAGTGCTAGTTCAATTGGCCCCGCCTCTGGGGCCAACGTCCTGACTTTC CSASSIGPASGANVLTF
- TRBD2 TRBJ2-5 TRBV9 TGTGCCAGCAGCGGTCCTAGCGGGGAAGAGACCCAGTACTTC CASSGPSGEETQYF
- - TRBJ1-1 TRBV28 TGTGCCAGCAGTACACCGGGATACAATCTCAACACTGAAGCTTTCTTT CASSTPGYNLNTEAFF
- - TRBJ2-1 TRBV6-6 TGTGCCAGCAGTACCAAACTCTCAAATGAGCAGTTCTTC CASSTKLSNEQFF
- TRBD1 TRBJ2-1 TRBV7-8 TGTGCCAGCAGAAAGGGGGCAGGCAATGAGCAGTTCTTC CASRKGAGNEQFF
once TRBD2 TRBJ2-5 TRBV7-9 TGTGCCAGCAGCCTAACCTTGGGGGGGGAGACCCAGTACTTC CASSLTLGGETQYF
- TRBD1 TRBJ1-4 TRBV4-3 TGCGCCAGCAGCGCGGACAGGGAACCACAAAAACTGTTTTTT CASSADREPQKLFF
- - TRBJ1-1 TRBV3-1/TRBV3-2 TGTGCCAGCAGCCATGGAGGGTTGCTTGCTGAAGCTTTCTTT CASSHGGLLAEAFF
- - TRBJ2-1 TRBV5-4 TGTGCCAGCAGCTTGAAGTTAGGGAGCAATGAGCAGTTCTTC CASSLKLGSNEQFF
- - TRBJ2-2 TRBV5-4 TGTGCCAGCAGCTTGGATGGGACTCCAACCGGGGAGCTGTTTTTT CASSLDGTPTGELFF